Listed here is a single T cell receptor beta chain. What it binds is unknown. In germline, CDR1 is MGHRA, CDR2 YSYEKL. This CDR3 has 17 amino acids. V was clipped by 2 bases and J by 4 bases; unmatched bases: 10. The data derive from a study of cytomegalovirus exposure and HLA in healthy donors. Researchers ran the PCR with 60 Vbeta and 13 Jbeta primers. The table came from immunoSEQ multiplex PCR; TCRdb's copy has only in-frame clones and leaves some out. The data hold some 150,000 clones, with roughly three quarters observed a single time. Study-wide points: It has been reported that TCR beta sequences accurately predicted the HLA-A and HLA-B alleles of most subjects. In an earlier analysis, in some 500 donors, most V segments appeared productive either ~87% or ~30% of the time. Common viral pathogens (according to a later analysis) appeared linked to several of the most significant clusters. The later analysis indicated that the majority of CMV-associated TCR beta chains appeared HLA-restricted.

Sequenced input: PBMCs. The clonotype comes from a woman aged 40 to 50 in good health and CMV-seropositive. J is TRBJ1-4 and V is TRBV4-1; 7 bases line up with TRBD1. In nucleotides, the CDR3 is TGCGCCAGCAGCCAACCAATGACAGGGCTTGTTAATGAAAAACTGTTTTTT. Encoded protein: CASSQPMTGLVNEKLFF.